What follows is one T cell receptor beta chain and its context. Its antigen is unidentified. This specimen comes from a study of T cell responses to AZD1222 COVID-19 vaccine. The overall study: Both about-4-week and about-12-week second-dose recipients were combined. General observations from the study: Across the whole spike, CD4 TCRs peaked at regions 160-218 and 743-854. White British ancestry dominated among donors, who included more females, and clonal diversity was possibly underestimated. After two AZD1222 doses, spike-specific TCR breadth and depth rose versus day 0.

Germline-derived CDR1 and CDR2 are LGHDT and YNNKEL (reference sequence). CDR3 length equals 15 residues. The V gene lost 0 bases and the J gene lost 10 bases, with 15 bases spanning the gap. Using immunoSEQ multiplex PCR, the repertoire was profiled, and TCRdb retains in-frame clones only, with some absent. The table has some 63,000 clones, around 83% seen once. This specimen was peripheral blood, taken on day 0 of AZD1222 vaccination. This chain links TRBV3-1 (or the pseudogene TRBV3-2) with TRBJ1-4; D possibly corresponds to TRBD1 (5 bases). This TCR derives from an adult in good health. CDR3 bases: TGTGCCAGCAGCCAAGATACAGTGCAGGGCGGAAAACTGTTTTTT. Translated: CASSQDTVQGGKLFF.